The sequence of this T cell receptor beta chain was determined in a study of tumor-infiltrating lymphocytes in glioblastoma multiforme. Study-level results: RNA-based TCR sequencing may distort clone frequencies, since cells carry unequal TCR transcript numbers. The T cells in this sample were not sorted into functional subsets. The TCR and somatic mutation analysis included just one glioblastoma patient.

As regards this clonotype: The antigen is not known.

Germline CDR1 MNHEY, CDR2 SVGAGI. The CDR3 length is 14 residues. V lost 6 bases to trimming and J lost 7 bases; unmatched junction nucleotides: 6. TCRB libraries came from RNA via three nested multiplex PCR rounds. TCRdb re-derived calls from the multiplex PCR reads in MiXCR, one entry per CDR3 protein. Here the sample spans approximately 20,000 distinct CDR3 sequences, about 70% being singletons. The source is a male donor with glioblastoma. The sequenced material came from peripheral blood. The chain carries TRBV6-5 and TRBJ1-6; 7 bases line up with TRBD1. This CDR3 reads CASRQTGWNSPLHF. For the CDR3, the DNA is TGTGCCAGCAGGCAGACAGGGTGGAATTCACCCCTCCACTTT.